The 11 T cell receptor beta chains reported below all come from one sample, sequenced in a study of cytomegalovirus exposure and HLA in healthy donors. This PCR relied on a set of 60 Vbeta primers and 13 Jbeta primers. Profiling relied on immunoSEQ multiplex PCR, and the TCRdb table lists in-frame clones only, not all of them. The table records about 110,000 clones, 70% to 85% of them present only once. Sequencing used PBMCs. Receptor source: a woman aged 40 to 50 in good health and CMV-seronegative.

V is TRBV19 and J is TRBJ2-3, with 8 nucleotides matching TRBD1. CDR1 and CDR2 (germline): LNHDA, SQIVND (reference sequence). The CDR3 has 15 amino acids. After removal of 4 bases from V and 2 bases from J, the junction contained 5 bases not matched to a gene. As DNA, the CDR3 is TGTGCCAGTAGTACCCTGACAGGGGTCACAGATACGCAGTATTTT. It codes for CASSTLTGVTDTQYF.

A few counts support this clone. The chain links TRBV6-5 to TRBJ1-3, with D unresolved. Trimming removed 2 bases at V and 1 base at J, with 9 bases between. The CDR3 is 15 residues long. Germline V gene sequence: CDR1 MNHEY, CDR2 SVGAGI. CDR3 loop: CASSYASSSGNTIYF. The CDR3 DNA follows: TGTGCCAGCAGTTACGCATCCAGTTCTGGAAACACCATATATTTT.

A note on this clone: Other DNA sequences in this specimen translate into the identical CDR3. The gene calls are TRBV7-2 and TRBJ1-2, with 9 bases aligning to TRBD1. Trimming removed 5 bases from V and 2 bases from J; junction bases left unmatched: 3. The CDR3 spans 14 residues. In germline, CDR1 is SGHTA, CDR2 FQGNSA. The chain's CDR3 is CASSPGQGNYGYTF. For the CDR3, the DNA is TGTGCCAGCAGCCCAGGACAGGGGAACTATGGCTACACCTTC.

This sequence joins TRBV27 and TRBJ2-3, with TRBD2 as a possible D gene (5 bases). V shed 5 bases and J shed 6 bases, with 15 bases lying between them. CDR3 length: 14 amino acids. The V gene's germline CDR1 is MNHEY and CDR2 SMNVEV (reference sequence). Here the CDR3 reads CASSGLPAADTQYF. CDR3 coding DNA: TGTGCCAGCAGTGGACTCCCCGCGGCGGATACGCAGTATTTT.

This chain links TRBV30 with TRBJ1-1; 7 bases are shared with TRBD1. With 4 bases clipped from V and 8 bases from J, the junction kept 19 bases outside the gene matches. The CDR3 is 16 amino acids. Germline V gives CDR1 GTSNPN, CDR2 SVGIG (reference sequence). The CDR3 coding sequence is TGTGCCTGGAATCCCTTACGACAGGGAGGTGATCGGGAAGCTTTCTTT. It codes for CAWNPLRQGGDREAFF.

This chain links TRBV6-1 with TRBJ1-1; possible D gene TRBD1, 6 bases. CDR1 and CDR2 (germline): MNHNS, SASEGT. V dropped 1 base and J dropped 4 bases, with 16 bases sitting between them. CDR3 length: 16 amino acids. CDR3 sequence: CASSEVENRVGTEAFF. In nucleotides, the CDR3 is TGTGCCAGCAGTGAAGTCGAAAACAGGGTGGGCACTGAAGCTTTCTTT.

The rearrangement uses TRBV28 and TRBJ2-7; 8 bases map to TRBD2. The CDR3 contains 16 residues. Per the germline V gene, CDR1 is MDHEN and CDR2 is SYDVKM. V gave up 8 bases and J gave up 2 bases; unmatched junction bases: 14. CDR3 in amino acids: CASRPGGAGGPYEQYF. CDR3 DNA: TGTGCCAGCCGTCCGGGGGGCGCGGGAGGTCCCTACGAGCAGTACTTC.

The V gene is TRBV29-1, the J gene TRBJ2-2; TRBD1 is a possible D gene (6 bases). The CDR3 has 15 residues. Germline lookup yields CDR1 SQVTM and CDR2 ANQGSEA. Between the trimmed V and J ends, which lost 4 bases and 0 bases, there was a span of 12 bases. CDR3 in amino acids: CSVVRGATNTGELFF. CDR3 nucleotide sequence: TGCAGCGTTGTCAGGGGCGCGACGAACACCGGGGAGCTGTTTTTT.

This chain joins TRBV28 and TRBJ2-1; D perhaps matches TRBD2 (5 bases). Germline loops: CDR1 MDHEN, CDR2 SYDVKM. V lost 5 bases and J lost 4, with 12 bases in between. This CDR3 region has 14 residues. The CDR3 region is CASSRRGGYNEQFF. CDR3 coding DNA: TGTGCCAGCAGTCGTCGGGGTGGGTACAATGAGCAGTTCTTC.

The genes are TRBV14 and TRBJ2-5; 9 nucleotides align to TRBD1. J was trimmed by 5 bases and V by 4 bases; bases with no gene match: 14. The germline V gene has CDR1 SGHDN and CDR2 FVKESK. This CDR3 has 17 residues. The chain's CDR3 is CASSLSGTGPLRETQYF. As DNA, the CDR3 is TGTGCCAGCAGCCTCTCCGGGACAGGGCCCTTAAGGGAGACCCAGTACTTC.

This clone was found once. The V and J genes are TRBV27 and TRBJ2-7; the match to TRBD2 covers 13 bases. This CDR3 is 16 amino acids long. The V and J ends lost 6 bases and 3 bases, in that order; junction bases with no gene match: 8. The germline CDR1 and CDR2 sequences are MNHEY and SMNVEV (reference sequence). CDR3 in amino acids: CASSRWTSGRFYEQYF. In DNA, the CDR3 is TGTGCCAGCAGCCGATGGACTAGCGGGAGATTCTACGAGCAGTACTTC.